This is a list of T cell receptor beta chains from one sample in a study of cytomegalovirus exposure and HLA in healthy donors. Libraries were prepared by immunoSEQ multiplex PCR; TCRdb keeps only in-frame clonotypes and omits some of them. The table shows 100,000 or so clones, with 84% occurring only once. The sample was PBMCs. Every receptor here comes from a woman aged 18-29 years in good health and CMV-seronegative. The CDR3 runs from the conserved cysteine through the conserved F or W. The D gene is left open where the match is weak. The listing skips clone size in some rows; elsewhere it reads once, few, many or a size class.

cdr3_aa cdr3_nt v_call d_call clone_size j_call
CASSPLAGRNGELFF TGTGCCAGCTCACCCCTCGCGGGGCGGAACGGGGAGCTGTTTTTT TRBV18 - - TRBJ2-2
CASSFRGSSINEQFF TGCGCCAGCAGCTTCCGGGGTAGCTCTATCAATGAGCAGTTCTTC TRBV5-1 - - TRBJ2-1
CATRLAGLSTDTQYF TGTGCCACCCGACTAGCGGGACTTAGCACAGATACGCAGTATTTT TRBV19 TRBD2 - TRBJ2-3
CAWTDRGGTGELFF TGTGCCTGGACCGACAGGGGAGGTACCGGGGAGCTGTTTTTT TRBV30 TRBD1 - TRBJ2-2
CASSLAEPPLHF TGTGCCAGCAGCTTAGCTGAGCCACCCCTCCACTTT TRBV7-9 - - TRBJ1-6
CAWGTTYEQYF TGTGCCTGGGGGACAACGTACGAGCAGTACTTC TRBV30 - few TRBJ2-7
CAISESYQGEDGYTF TGTGCCATCAGTGAGTCGTATCAGGGTGAGGATGGCTACACCTTC TRBV10-3 - - TRBJ1-2
CASIIGQGPPQHF TGTGCCAGCATCATAGGACAGGGGCCGCCCCAGCATTTT TRBV6-1 TRBD1 - TRBJ1-5
CASSQAGQGARTEAFF TGCGCCAGCAGCCAAGCGGGACAGGGGGCGCGAACTGAGGCTTTCTTT TRBV4-1 TRBD1 once TRBJ1-1
CASTRTGVAAPLHF TGTGCCAGTACCCGGACTGGGGTCGCGGCACCCCTCCACTTT TRBV19 - - TRBJ1-6
CASSFLGQGYLMAEAFF TGTGCCAGCAGCTTTTTGGGACAGGGGTACCTAATGGCTGAAGCTTTCTTT TRBV5-8 TRBD1 - TRBJ1-1
CASSSGTGGPNEKLFF TGCGCCAGCAGCTCCGGGACAGGGGGTCCTAATGAAAAACTGTTTTTT TRBV5-1 TRBD1 - TRBJ1-4
CAWGEWTESYEQYF TGTGCCTGGGGGGAATGGACAGAATCCTACGAGCAGTACTTC TRBV30 - - TRBJ2-7
CASSVPGQYTYEQYF TGTGCCAGCAGTGTCCCGGGACAGTATACCTACGAGCAGTACTTC TRBV28 TRBD1 once TRBJ2-7
CASSISGLRNGNTIYF TGTGCCAGCAGTATTTCGGGACTCCGCAATGGAAACACCATATATTTT TRBV28 - - TRBJ1-3
CASSLGYLSGLSNTDTQYF TGCGCCAGCAGCTTGGGATACCTTAGCGGGCTAAGCAACACAGATACGCAGTATTTT TRBV5-1 TRBD2 - TRBJ2-3
CASSLIGVQPQHF TGTGCCAGCAGTTTGATAGGGGTTCAGCCCCAGCATTTT TRBV27 - - TRBJ1-5
CAWSHKNPYPERLVNTEAFF TGTGCCTGGAGCCATAAAAACCCCTACCCCGAAAGATTGGTGAACACTGAAGCTTTCTTT TRBV30 - - TRBJ1-1
CASSPSYEQYF TGTGCCAGCAGCCCATCCTACGAGCAGTACTTC TRBV5-5 - - TRBJ2-7
CSSSPFRITSSGNTIYF TGTTCCAGCAGCCCCTTTCGTATTACCAGCTCTGGAAACACCATATATTTT TRBV7-9 - - TRBJ1-3
CASSPSSGSAADTQYF TGCGCCAGCAGCCCCTCTAGCGGGAGTGCCGCAGATACGCAGTATTTT TRBV5-1 TRBD2 once TRBJ2-3
CASSPLGQSDTQYF TGCGCCAGCAGCCCTCTTGGACAGTCAGATACGCAGTATTTT TRBV4-3 - - TRBJ2-3
CASSLIITDTQYF TGTGCCAGCAGTTTAATCATCACAGATACGCAGTATTTT TRBV28 - - TRBJ2-3
CASSLVGGSETQYF TGTGCCAGCAGCTTGGTCGGCGGGTCCGAGACCCAGTACTTC TRBV5-6 - - TRBJ2-5
CASSQDRPKPTEKLFF TGCGCCAGCAGCCAAGATCGCCCTAAACCCACTGAAAAACTGTTTTTT TRBV4-3 - once TRBJ1-4
CASSLTGDSYEQYF TGTGCCAGCAGTCTGACAGGGGACTCCTACGAGCAGTACTTC TRBV6-6 TRBD1 - TRBJ2-7
CASSSYGGNTEAFF TGTGCCAGCAGTTCGTACGGGGGGAACACTGAAGCTTTCTTT TRBV28 - - TRBJ1-1
CASSRDLASEQYF TGTGCCAGCTCACGGGACCTAGCGAGCGAGCAGTACTTC TRBV18 - - TRBJ2-7
CASSLTGTSFTDTQYF TGTGCCAGCTCACTGACCGGGACTAGCTTCACAGATACGCAGTATTTT TRBV18 TRBD2 - TRBJ2-3
CASSPRTTSTDTQYF TGTGCCAGCAGCCCTCGGACTACGAGCACAGATACGCAGTATTTT TRBV7-2 - - TRBJ2-3
CASSFPGQGDYEQFF TGTGCCAGCAGTTTTCCGGGACAGGGCGATTATGAGCAGTTCTTC TRBV28 TRBD1 - TRBJ2-1
CASSLTGGPTDTQYF TGTGCCAGCAGCCTTACAGGGGGCCCCACAGATACGCAGTATTTT TRBV7-9 TRBD1 - TRBJ2-3
CAWSVQQGPYGYTF TGTGCCTGGAGTGTACAACAGGGCCCCTATGGCTACACCTTC TRBV30 - - TRBJ1-2
CASSFASATSDNANIGELFF TGTGCCAGCAGTTTCGCTAGCGCAACCTCGGACAACGCGAACATCGGGGAGCTGTTTTTT TRBV27 - - TRBJ2-2
CASSPAGLAKNNEQFF TGTGCCAGCTCACCAGCGGGGCTAGCGAAAAACAATGAGCAGTTCTTC TRBV18 - - TRBJ2-1
CASSSGDSTGSSYNEQFF TGTGCCAGCAGCTCAGGAGACTCGACAGGCAGCTCCTACAATGAGCAGTTCTTC TRBV7-9 - - TRBJ2-1
CASGNGTGRNQPQHF TGTGCCAGTGGGAACGGGACAGGGAGAAATCAGCCCCAGCATTTT TRBV19 TRBD1 few TRBJ1-5
CASSEALGGEQPQHF TGTGCCAGCAGTGAAGCTTTAGGGGGCGAGCAGCCCCAGCATTTT TRBV6-1 TRBD1 - TRBJ1-5
CASTPLGTRLNQPQHF TGTGCCAGTACCCCTCTCGGGACAAGGCTTAATCAGCCCCAGCATTTT TRBV19 - once TRBJ1-5
CAWSVLRGRSSYEQYF TGTGCCTGGAGTGTACTACGCGGGCGTAGCTCCTACGAGCAGTACTTC TRBV30 - - TRBJ2-7
CASSLAYGGYYGYTF TGTGCCAGCAGCTTAGCGTATGGGGGCTACTATGGCTACACCTTC TRBV7-8 - - TRBJ1-2
CSVHQGSSGNTIYF TGCAGCGTGCATCAGGGGAGCTCTGGAAACACCATATATTTT TRBV29-1 - - TRBJ1-3
CASRQTTEAFF TGTGCCAGCAGACAGACGACTGAAGCTTTCTTT TRBV2 - - TRBJ1-1
CASSTKPSNTGELFF TGTGCCAGCAGTACGAAGCCCTCGAACACCGGGGAGCTGTTTTTT TRBV2 - - TRBJ2-2
CASSGDRGWYNSPLHF TGTGCCAGCAGTGGGGACAGGGGTTGGTATAATTCACCCCTCCACTTT TRBV25-1 TRBD1 - TRBJ1-6
CASSSGLAGGPDTQYF TGTGCCAGCAGCTCCGGACTAGCGGGGGGGCCAGATACGCAGTATTTT TRBV11-3 TRBD2 - TRBJ2-3